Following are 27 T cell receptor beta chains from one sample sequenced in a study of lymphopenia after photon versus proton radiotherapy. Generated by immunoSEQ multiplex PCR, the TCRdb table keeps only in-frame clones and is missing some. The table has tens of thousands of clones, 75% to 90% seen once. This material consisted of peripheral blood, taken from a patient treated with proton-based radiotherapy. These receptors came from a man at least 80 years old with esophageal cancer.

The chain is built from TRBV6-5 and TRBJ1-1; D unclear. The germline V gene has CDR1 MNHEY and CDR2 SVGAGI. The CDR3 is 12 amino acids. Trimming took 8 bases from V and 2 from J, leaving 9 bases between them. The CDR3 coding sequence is TGTGCCAGCCGTTCAGTCAACACTGAAGCTTTCTTT. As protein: CASRSVNTEAFF.

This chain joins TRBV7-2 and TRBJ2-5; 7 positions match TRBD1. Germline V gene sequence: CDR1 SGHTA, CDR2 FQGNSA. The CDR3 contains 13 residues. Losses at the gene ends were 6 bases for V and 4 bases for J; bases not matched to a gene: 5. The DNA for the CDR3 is TGTGCCAGCAGGCGGAACAGGGGAGAGACCCAGTACTTC. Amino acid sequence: CASRRNRGETQYF. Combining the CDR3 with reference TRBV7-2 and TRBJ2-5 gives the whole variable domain GAGVSQSPSNKVTEKGKDVELRCDPISGHTALYWYRQSLGQGLEFLIYFQGNSAPDKSGLPSDRFSAERTGGSVSTLTIQRTQQEDSAVYLCASRRNRGETQYFGPGTRLLVL.

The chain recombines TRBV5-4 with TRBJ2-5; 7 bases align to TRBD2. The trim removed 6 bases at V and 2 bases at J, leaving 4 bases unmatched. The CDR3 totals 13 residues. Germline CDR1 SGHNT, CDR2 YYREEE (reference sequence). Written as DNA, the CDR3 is TGTGCCAGCAAATGGGGGGGGCAAGAGACCCAGTACTTC. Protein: CASKWGGQETQYF.

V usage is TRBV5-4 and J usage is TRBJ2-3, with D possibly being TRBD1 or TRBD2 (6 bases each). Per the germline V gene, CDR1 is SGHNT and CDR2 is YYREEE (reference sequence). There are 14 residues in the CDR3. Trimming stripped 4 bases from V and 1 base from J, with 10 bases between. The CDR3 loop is CASSKEGGTDTQYF. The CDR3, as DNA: TGTGCCAGCAGCAAGGAGGGGGGCACAGATACGCAGTATTTT.

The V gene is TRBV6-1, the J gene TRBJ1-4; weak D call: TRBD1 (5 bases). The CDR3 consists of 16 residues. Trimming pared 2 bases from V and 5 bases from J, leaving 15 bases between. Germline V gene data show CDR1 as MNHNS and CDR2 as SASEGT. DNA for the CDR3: TGTGCCAGCAGTGAATCCCGCGACAGCGACAATGAAAAACTGTTTTTT. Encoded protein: CASSESRDSDNEKLFF.

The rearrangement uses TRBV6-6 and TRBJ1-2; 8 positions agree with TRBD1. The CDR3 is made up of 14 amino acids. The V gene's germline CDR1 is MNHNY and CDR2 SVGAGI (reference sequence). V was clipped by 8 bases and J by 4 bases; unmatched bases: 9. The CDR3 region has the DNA TGTGCCAGCTATCCGGCAGGGGGCGTCTATGGCTACACCTTC. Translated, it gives CASYPAGGVYGYTF.

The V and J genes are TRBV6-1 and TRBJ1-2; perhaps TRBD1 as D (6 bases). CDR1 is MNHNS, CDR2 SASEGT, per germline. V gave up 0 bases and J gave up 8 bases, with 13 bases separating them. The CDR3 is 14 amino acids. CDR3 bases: TGTGCCAGCAGTGAAGCGACAGGATACGAGGGCTACACCTTC. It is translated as CASSEATGYEGYTF.

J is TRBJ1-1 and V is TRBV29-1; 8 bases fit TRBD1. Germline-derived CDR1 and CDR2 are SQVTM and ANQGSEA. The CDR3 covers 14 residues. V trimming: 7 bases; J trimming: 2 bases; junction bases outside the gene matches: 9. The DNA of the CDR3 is TGCAGCGCCGAGGGACAGGACTATAACACTGAAGCTTTCTTT. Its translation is CSAEGQDYNTEAFF.

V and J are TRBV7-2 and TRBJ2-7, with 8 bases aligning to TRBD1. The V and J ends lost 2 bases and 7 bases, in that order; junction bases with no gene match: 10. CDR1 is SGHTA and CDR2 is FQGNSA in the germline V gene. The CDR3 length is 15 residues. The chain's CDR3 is CASSLLGQGAGEQYF. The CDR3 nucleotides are TGTGCCAGCAGCTTACTAGGGCAGGGGGCGGGGGAGCAGTACTTC.

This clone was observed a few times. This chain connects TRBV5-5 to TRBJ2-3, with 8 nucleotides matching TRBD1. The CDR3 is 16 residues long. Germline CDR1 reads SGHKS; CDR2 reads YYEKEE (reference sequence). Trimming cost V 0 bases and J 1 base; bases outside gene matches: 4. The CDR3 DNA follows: TGTGCCAGCAGCTTGGTGGGACAGGCGGGCACAGATACGCAGTATTTT. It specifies CASSLVGQAGTDTQYF.

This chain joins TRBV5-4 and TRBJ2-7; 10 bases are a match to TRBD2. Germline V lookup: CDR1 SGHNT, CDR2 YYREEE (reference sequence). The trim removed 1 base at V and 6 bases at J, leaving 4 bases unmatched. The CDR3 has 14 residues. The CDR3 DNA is TGTGCCAGCAGCTTGCTAGCGGGAGCAGGCGAGCAGTACTTC. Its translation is CASSLLAGAGEQYF. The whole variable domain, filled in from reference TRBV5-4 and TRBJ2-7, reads ETGVTQSPTHLIKTRGQQVTLRCSSQSGHNTVSWYQQALGQGPQFIFQYYREEENGRGNFPPRFSGLQFPNYSSELNVNALELDDSALYLCASSLLAGAGEQYFGPGTRLTVT.

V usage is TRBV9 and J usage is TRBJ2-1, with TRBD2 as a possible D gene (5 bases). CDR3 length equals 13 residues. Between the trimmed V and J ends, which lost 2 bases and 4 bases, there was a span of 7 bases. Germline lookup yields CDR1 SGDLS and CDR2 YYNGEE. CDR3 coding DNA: TGTGCCAGCAGCGTGAGGACTTACAATGAGCAGTTCTTC. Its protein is CASSVRTYNEQFF.

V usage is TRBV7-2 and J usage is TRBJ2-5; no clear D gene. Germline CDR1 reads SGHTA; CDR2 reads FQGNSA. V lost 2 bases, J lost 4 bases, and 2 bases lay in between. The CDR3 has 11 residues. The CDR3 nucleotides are TGTGCCAGCAGCTTATTAGAGACCCAGTACTTC. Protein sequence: CASSLLETQYF.

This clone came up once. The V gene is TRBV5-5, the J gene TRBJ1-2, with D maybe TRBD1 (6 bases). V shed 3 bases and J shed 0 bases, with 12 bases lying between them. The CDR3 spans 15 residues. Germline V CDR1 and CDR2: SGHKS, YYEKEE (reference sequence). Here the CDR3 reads CASSSTTGANYGYTF. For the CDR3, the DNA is TGTGCCAGCAGCTCGACGACAGGCGCTAACTATGGCTACACCTTC.

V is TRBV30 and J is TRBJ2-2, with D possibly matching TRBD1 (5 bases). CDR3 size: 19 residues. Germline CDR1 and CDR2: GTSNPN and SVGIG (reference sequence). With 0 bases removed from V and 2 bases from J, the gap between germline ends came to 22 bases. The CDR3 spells CAWSVRETDVFINTGELFF. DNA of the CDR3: TGTGCCTGGAGTGTACGAGAGACAGACGTTTTTATAAACACCGGGGAGCTGTTTTTT.

CDR3 loop: CASSLQPTDTQYF. The CDR3 bases are TGTGCCAGCAGCCTACAACCCACAGATACGCAGTATTTT. The chain combines TRBV7-3 with TRBJ2-3, with no clear D. Trimming pared 5 bases from V and 2 bases from J, leaving 8 bases between. The CDR3 totals 13 residues. CDR1 and CDR2 (germline): SGHTA, FQGTGA.

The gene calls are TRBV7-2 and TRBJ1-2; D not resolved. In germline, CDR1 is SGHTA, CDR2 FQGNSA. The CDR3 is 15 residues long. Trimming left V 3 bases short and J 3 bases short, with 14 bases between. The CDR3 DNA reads TGTGCCAGCAGCTTCCGAGAGGTGCAAGACTATGGCTACACCTTC. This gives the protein CASSFREVQDYGYTF. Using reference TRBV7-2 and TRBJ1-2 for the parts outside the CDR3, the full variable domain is GAGVSQSPSNKVTEKGKDVELRCDPISGHTALYWYRQSLGQGLEFLIYFQGNSAPDKSGLPSDRFSAERTGGSVSTLTIQRTQQEDSAVYLCASSFREVQDYGYTFGSGTRLTVV.

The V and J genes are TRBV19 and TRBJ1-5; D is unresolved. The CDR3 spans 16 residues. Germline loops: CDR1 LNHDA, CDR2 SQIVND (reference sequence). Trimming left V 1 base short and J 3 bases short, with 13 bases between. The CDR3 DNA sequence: TGTGCCAGTAGTATAGGACGGGGTACCCTCAATCAGCCCCAGCATTTT. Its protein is CASSIGRGTLNQPQHF.

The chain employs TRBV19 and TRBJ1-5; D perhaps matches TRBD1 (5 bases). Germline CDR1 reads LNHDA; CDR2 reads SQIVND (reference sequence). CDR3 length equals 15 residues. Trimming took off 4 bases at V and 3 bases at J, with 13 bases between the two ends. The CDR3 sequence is CASSTLRQFNQPQHF. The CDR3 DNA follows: TGTGCCAGTAGTACCCTTCGACAGTTCAATCAGCCCCAGCATTTT.

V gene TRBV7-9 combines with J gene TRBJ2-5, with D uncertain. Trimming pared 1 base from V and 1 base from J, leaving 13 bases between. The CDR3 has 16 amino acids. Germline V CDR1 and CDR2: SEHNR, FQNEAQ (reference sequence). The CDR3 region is CASSLGASVPQETQYF. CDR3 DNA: TGTGCCAGCAGCTTAGGGGCCAGCGTGCCCCAAGAGACCCAGTACTTC.

This chain's CDR3 is CASSKAEGPGELFF. The CDR3 DNA reads TGTGCCAGCAGCAAAGCAGAGGGTCCCGGGGAGCTGTTTTTT. The rearrangement joins TRBV21-1 to TRBJ2-2; TRBD2, as called in the table, went unchecked against the DNA. TRBV21-1 is annotated as a pseudogene. The CDR3 runs 14 residues.

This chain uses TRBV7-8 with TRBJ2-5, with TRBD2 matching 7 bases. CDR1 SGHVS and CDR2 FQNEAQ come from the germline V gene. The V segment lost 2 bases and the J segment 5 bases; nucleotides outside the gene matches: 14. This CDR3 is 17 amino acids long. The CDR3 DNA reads TGTGCCAGCAGCTTATTTGGGGGGAGGGCCAGTGAGGAGACCCAGTACTTC. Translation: CASSLFGGRASEETQYF.

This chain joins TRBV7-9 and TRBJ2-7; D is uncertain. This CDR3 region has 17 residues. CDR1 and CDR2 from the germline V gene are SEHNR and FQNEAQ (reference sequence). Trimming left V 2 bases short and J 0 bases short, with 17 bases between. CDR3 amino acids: CASSLLFVPKSSYEQYF. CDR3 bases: TGTGCCAGCAGCTTACTTTTCGTGCCCAAGAGCTCCTACGAGCAGTACTTC. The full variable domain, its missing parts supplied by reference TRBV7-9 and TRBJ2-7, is DTGVSQNPRHKITKRGQNVTFRCDPISEHNRLYWYRQTLGQGPEFLTYFQNEAQLEKSRLLSDRFSAERPKGSFSTLEIQRTEQGDSAMYLCASSLLFVPKSSYEQYFGPGTRLTVT.

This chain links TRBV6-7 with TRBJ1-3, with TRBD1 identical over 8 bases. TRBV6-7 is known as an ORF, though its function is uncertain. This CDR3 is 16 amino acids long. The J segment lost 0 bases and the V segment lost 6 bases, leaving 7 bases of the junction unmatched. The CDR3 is CASSPRTGNSGNTIYF. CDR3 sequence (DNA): TGTGCCAGCAGCCCCCGGACAGGGAACTCTGGAAACACCATATATTTT.

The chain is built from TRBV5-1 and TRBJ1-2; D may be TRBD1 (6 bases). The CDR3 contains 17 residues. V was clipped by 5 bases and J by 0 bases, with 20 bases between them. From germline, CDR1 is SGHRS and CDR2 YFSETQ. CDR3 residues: CASRDPDRFLANYGYTF. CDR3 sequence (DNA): TGCGCCAGCAGAGACCCGGACAGATTTTTAGCTAACTATGGCTACACCTTC.

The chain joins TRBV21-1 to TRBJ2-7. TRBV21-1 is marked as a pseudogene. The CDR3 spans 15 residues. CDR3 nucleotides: TGTGCCAGCAGTGTCCGGGACACGGGGGCCTACGAGCAGTACTTC. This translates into CASSVRDTGAYEQYF.

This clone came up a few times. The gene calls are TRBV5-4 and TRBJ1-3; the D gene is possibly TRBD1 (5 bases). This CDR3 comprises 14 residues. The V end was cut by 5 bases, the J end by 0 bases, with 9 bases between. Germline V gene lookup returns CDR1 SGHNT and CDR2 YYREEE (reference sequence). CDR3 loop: CASSRGSSGNTIYF. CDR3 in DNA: TGTGCCAGCAGTCGGGGGTCCTCTGGAAACACCATATATTTT.